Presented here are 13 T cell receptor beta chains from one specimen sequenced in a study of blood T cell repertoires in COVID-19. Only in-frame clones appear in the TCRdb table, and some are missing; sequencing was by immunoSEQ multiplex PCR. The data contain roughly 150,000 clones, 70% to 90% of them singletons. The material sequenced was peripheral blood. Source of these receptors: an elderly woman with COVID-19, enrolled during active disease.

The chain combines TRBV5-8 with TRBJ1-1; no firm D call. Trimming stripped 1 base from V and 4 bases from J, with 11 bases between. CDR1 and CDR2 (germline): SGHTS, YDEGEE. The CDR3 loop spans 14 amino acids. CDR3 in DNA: TGTGCCAGCAGCTTGAACCCACCGGGCACTGAAGCTTTCTTT. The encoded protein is CASSLNPPGTEAFF.

CDR3 loop: CASSPRDGYTF. The CDR3, as DNA: TGTGCCAGCAGCCCGCGGGATGGCTACACCTTC. The chain has TRBV2 and TRBJ1-2; no definite D call. V lost 6 bases to trimming and J lost 6 bases, with 8 bases between them. The CDR3 totals 11 residues. Germline CDR1 SNHLY, CDR2 FYNNEI.

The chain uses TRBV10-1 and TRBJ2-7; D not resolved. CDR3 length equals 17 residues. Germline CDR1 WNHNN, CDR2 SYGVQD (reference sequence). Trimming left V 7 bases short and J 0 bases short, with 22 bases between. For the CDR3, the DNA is TGCGCCAGCACGTCGGTGAGGTGGCAGTGCTTCTCCTACGAGCAGTACTTC. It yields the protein CASTSVRWQCFSYEQYF.

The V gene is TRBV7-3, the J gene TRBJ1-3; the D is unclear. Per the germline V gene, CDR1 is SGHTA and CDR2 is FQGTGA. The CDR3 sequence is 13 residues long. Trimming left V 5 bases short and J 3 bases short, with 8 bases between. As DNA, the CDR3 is TGTGCCAGCAGCGGCGGGGTTGGAAACACCATATATTTT. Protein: CASSGGVGNTIYF.

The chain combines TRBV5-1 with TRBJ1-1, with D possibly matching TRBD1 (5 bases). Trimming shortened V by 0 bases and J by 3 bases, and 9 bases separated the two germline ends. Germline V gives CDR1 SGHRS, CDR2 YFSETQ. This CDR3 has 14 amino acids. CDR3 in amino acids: CASSLGQRDTEAFF. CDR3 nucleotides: TGCGCCAGCAGCTTGGGACAGCGTGACACTGAAGCTTTCTTT. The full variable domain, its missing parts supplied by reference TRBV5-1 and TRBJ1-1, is KAGVTQTPRYLIKTRGQQVTLSCSPISGHRSVSWYQQTPGQGLQFLFEYFSETQRNKGNFPGRFSGRQFSNSRSEMNVSTLELGDSALYLCASSLGQRDTEAFFGQGTRLTVV.

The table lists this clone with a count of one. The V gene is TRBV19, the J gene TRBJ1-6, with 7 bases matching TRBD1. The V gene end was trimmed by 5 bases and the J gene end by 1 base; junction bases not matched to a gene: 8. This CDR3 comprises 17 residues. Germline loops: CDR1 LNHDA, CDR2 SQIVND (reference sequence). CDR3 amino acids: CASSSRAGGSYNSPLHF. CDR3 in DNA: TGTGCCAGTAGTTCCCGGGCAGGGGGTTCCTATAATTCACCCCTCCACTTT. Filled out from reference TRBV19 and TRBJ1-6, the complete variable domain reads DGGITQSPKYLFRKEGQNVTLSCEQNLNHDAMYWYRQDPGQGLRLIYYSQIVNDFQKGDIAEGYSVSREKKESFPLTVTSAQKNPTAFYLCASSSRAGGSYNSPLHFGNGTRLTVT.

Written as DNA, the CDR3 is TGTGCCAGCTCACCTCCCGGGGTTCTATTTGGAAACACCATATATTTT. Its translation: CASSPPGVLFGNTIYF. The chain recombines TRBV18 with TRBJ1-3; D remains ambiguous. CDR3 length: 16 amino acids. CDR1 is KGHSH, CDR2 LQKENI, per germline. The ends were cut back, 3 bases at V and 3 bases at J, with 15 bases in the middle.

CDR3 residues: CASSPSLVEAFF. The DNA of the CDR3 is TGTGCCAGCAGCCCAAGTCTAGTGGAAGCTTTCTTT. The chain has TRBV5-5 and TRBJ1-1; no clear D. V lost 4 bases and J 8 bases, leaving 12 bases between the germline ends. The germline CDR1 and CDR2 sequences are SGHKS and YYEKEE (reference sequence). The CDR3 runs to 12 residues.

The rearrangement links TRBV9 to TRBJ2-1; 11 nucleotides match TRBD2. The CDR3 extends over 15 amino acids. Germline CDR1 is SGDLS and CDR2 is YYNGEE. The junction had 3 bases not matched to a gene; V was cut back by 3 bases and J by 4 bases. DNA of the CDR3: TGTGCCAGCAGCGGACCTAGCGGGGGGTACAATGAGCAGTTCTTC. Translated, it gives CASSGPSGGYNEQFF.

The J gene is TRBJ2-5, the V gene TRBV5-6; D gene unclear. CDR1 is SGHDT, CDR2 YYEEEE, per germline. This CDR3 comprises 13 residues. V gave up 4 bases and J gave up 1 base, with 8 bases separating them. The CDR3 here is CASSRDTQETQYF. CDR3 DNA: TGTGCCAGCAGCAGAGATACCCAAGAGACCCAGTACTTC.

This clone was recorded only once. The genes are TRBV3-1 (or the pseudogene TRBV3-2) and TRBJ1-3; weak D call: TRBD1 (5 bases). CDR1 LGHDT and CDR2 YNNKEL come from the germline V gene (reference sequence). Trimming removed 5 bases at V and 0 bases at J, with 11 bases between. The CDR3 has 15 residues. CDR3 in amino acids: CASSYGHRSGNTIYF. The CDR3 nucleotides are TGTGCCAGCAGCTACGGACATCGCTCTGGAAACACCATATATTTT.

CDR3 loop: CASSPNLANSPLHF. The CDR3 DNA reads TGTGCCAGCAGCCCCAATTTGGCCAATTCACCCCTCCACTTT. The chain uses TRBV7-2 and TRBJ1-6; D gene ambiguous. The CDR3 is made up of 14 amino acids. CDR1 SGHTA and CDR2 FQGNSA come from the germline V gene. V gave up 5 bases and J gave up 7 bases, with 12 bases separating them.

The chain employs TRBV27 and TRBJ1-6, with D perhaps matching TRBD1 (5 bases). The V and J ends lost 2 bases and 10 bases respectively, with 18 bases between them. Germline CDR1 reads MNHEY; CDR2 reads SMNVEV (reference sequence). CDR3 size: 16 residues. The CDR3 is CASSLISSGGESPLHF. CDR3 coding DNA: TGTGCCAGCAGTTTAATCAGTAGCGGGGGGGAATCACCCCTCCACTTT.